Below are 22 T cell receptor beta chains sequenced from a single sample in a study of shared clonotypes between healthy human individuals. Clones were read by immunoSEQ multiplex PCR, and TCRdb kept only the in-frame ones, dropping some. Here the sample spans approximately 940,000 clones, approximately 80% being singletons. Sequenced: memory CD4+ T cells sorted from blood. Stated subset: CD45RA-negative fraction. These receptors originate from a man between 18 and 35 years old in good health.

The J gene is TRBJ2-1, the V gene TRBV9; 8 bases are a match to TRBD2. J lost 3 bases, V lost 0 bases, and 5 bases had no gene match. Per germline, CDR1 SGDLS and CDR2 YYNGEE. The CDR3 runs to 16 residues. This chain's CDR3 is CASSVGLAGNYNEQFF. The CDR3 coding sequence is TGTGCCAGCAGCGTAGGTTTAGCGGGAAACTACAATGAGCAGTTCTTC.

The V gene is TRBV10-3, the J gene TRBJ1-2; 7 bases line up with TRBD1. V shed 6 bases and J 0 bases; nucleotides not matched to a gene: 7. This CDR3 is 15 amino acids long. Germline CDR1 and CDR2: ENHRY and SYGVKD. The CDR3 bases are TGTGCCATCAGCCCGCCGACAGGGACTAACTATGGCTACACCTTC. Encoded protein: CAISPPTGTNYGYTF.

This clone was counted ten times or more. The rearrangement links TRBV7-2 to TRBJ1-1, with 9 bases that match TRBD1. The junction had 11 bases not matched to a gene; V was cut back by 5 bases and J by 7 bases. The CDR3 has 15 amino acids. CDR1 and CDR2 from the germline V gene are SGHTA and FQGNSA. As DNA, the CDR3 is TGTGCCAGCAGCCTAAGGACAGGGGCCACGATTGAAGCTTTCTTT. This encodes CASSLRTGATIEAFF.

A single count supports this clone. V and J are TRBV10-3 and TRBJ2-7; D gene unclear. In germline, CDR1 is ENHRY, CDR2 SYGVKD. V gave up 10 bases and J gave up 1 base, with 14 bases separating them. This CDR3 comprises 13 residues. CDR3 protein: CASVIDGSYEQYF. The CDR3, as DNA: TGTGCCAGCGTTATTGACGGGTCCTACGAGCAGTACTTC.

The chain has TRBV5-1 and TRBJ1-6; tentatively, D is TRBD1 (6 bases). V lost 0 bases, J lost 6 bases, and 13 bases lay in between. The CDR3 sequence is 16 residues long. Germline V CDR1 and CDR2: SGHRS, YFSETQ. The CDR3 sequence: CASSLDGDTFNSPLHF. The CDR3 region has the DNA TGCGCCAGCAGCTTGGATGGGGACACTTTTAATTCACCCCTCCACTTT.

The rearrangement uses TRBV6-6 and TRBJ1-1; no clear D. The CDR3 is 13 amino acids. Trimming pared 4 bases from V and 4 bases from J, leaving 10 bases between. Germline V CDR1 and CDR2: MNHNY, SVGAGI (reference sequence). The CDR3: CASSFGLATEAFF. In DNA form, the CDR3 reads TGTGCCAGCAGTTTCGGACTGGCCACTGAAGCTTTCTTT.

The chain combines TRBV2 with TRBJ2-6; 7 bases match TRBD2. The CDR3 runs 20 residues. J lost 0 bases, V lost 1 base, and 12 bases had no gene match. CDR1 is SNHLY and CDR2 is FYNNEI in the germline V gene. The CDR3 here is CASSEGEGRRSPSGANVLTF. The DNA of the CDR3 is TGTGCCAGCAGTGAAGGGGAGGGACGGCGAAGTCCCTCTGGGGCCAACGTCCTGACTTTC.

The chain couples TRBV27 to TRBJ1-1; perhaps TRBD1 as D (6 bases). V was cut by 4 bases and J by 4 bases, with 19 bases left in between. Germline CDR1 is MNHEY and CDR2 is SMNVEV (reference sequence). The CDR3 is 16 amino acids. In nucleotides, the CDR3 is TGTGCCAGCAGTTCCTCCGCATCAGGGGTCGGCACTGAAGCTTTCTTT. This gives the protein CASSSSASGVGTEAFF.

V and J are TRBV2 and TRBJ2-7; tentatively, D is TRBD2 (5 bases). CDR1 is SNHLY, CDR2 FYNNEI, per germline. V was trimmed by 6 bases and J by 0 bases, leaving 15 bases between them. The CDR3 is made up of 15 amino acids. The CDR3 here is CASRSRSGTSYEQYF. CDR3 nucleotide sequence: TGTGCCAGCAGATCCCGAAGCGGAACCTCCTACGAGCAGTACTTC.

The J gene is TRBJ1-2, the V gene TRBV19; D is ambiguous. The V gene lost 7 bases and the J gene lost 3 bases, with 6 bases spanning the gap. The CDR3 covers 11 residues. Germline V gene sequence: CDR1 LNHDA, CDR2 SQIVND (reference sequence). The CDR3, as DNA: TGTGCCAGTATGGGGTACTATGGCTACACCTTC. Protein product: CASMGYYGYTF.

In its sample, this clone was seen a few times. The V call is TRBV6-5, the J call TRBJ2-7; TRBD1 matches 9 bases. The CDR3 spans 15 residues. V lost 5 bases and J lost 4; bases outside the gene matches: 9. CDR1 is MNHEY, CDR2 SVGAGI, per germline. The CDR3 loop reads CASSGGGTGKYEQYF. In DNA, the CDR3 is TGTGCCAGCAGTGGGGGCGGGACAGGGAAATACGAGCAGTACTTC.

This chain connects TRBV7-8 to TRBJ1-1; a weak D match, TRBD1 (6 bases). The CDR3 is 15 amino acids. V dropped 1 base and J dropped 0 bases, with 9 bases sitting between them. Germline assignment: CDR1 SGHVS and CDR2 FQNEAQ. CDR3: CASSLVRTVNTEAFF. DNA of the CDR3: TGTGCCAGCAGCTTAGTCAGGACAGTGAACACTGAAGCTTTCTTT.

The table lists this clone with a few counts. The chain uses TRBV9 and TRBJ2-3; D remains unclear. The germline V gene has CDR1 SGDLS and CDR2 YYNGEE. The CDR3 totals 14 residues. Deletions cut 3 bases from V and 4 bases from J, with 12 bases between. CDR3 protein: CASSATLIADTQYF. The CDR3, as DNA: TGTGCCAGCAGCGCTACACTTATTGCAGATACGCAGTATTTT.

The chain carries TRBV29-1 and TRBJ2-3, with 12 nucleotides matching TRBD2. CDR1 is SQVTM, CDR2 ANQGSEA, per germline. J was trimmed by 1 base and V by 8 bases; bases with no gene match: 10. The CDR3 has 16 residues. This CDR3 reads CSTPTSGGRGTDTQYF. The CDR3, as DNA: TGCAGCACCCCTACTAGCGGGGGGAGGGGCACAGATACGCAGTATTTT.

Comment on this clone: Distinct nucleotide sequences in the sample also encode this CDR3. The chain recombines TRBV19 with TRBJ1-5, with D possibly TRBD1 on 5 matching bases. Germline V CDR1 and CDR2: LNHDA, SQIVND (reference sequence). V lost 3 bases to trimming and J lost 5 bases, with 11 bases between them. The CDR3 spans 14 residues. This CDR3 reads CASSIGQGHQPQHF. CDR3 DNA: TGTGCCAGTAGTATTGGCCAGGGTCATCAGCCCCAGCATTTT.

The chain combines TRBV7-8 with TRBJ2-7, with TRBD1 matching 7 bases. Per the germline V gene, CDR1 is SGHVS and CDR2 is FQNEAQ. CDR3 length: 14 amino acids. Unmatched junction bases numbered 7, after V lost 5 bases and J lost 3 bases. The CDR3 protein is CASSISTGLYEQYF. CDR3 coding DNA: TGTGCCAGCAGCATTTCGACAGGGCTCTACGAGCAGTACTTC.

A note on this clone: The same CDR3 can be traced to other DNA sequences in this sample. V usage is TRBV7-3 and J usage is TRBJ2-2; no reliable D call. V was cut by 5 bases and J by 2 bases, with 9 bases left in between. The CDR3 contains 14 residues. CDR1 SGHTA and CDR2 FQGTGA come from the germline V gene. The CDR3 DNA is TGTGCCAGCAGCCGAGGCGGTAACACCGGGGAGCTGTTTTTT. Translation gives CASSRGGNTGELFF.

The J gene is TRBJ2-2, the V gene TRBV4-1, with unresolved D. The CDR3 has 15 residues. Trimming cost V 1 base and J 2 bases, with 8 bases left between them. Germline CDR1 reads MGHRA; CDR2 reads YSYEKL. For the CDR3, the DNA is TGCGCCAGCAGCCAAGGTGGCGGAAACACCGGGGAGCTGTTTTTT. The encoded protein is CASSQGGGNTGELFF.

This chain uses TRBV6-5 with TRBJ1-4, with a possible D match to TRBD1 (5 bases). The CDR3 runs to 16 residues. Germline lookup yields CDR1 MNHEY and CDR2 SVGAGI. The germline V and J ends were trimmed by 2 bases and 7 bases, with 17 bases remaining between them. CDR3 loop: CASSYRFGGTVEKLFF. The CDR3 region has the DNA TGTGCCAGCAGTTACCGATTCGGAGGGACGGTTGAAAAACTGTTTTTT.

The chain carries TRBV7-2 and TRBJ2-2, with a tentative D call TRBD1 (6 bases). There are 15 residues in the CDR3. Looked up from germline, CDR1 is SGHTA and CDR2 is FQGNSA. V shed 1 base and J shed 2 bases, with 8 bases lying between them. CDR3 sequence: CASSLVGGNTGELFF. In nucleotides, the CDR3 is TGTGCCAGCAGCTTAGTAGGGGGTAACACCGGGGAGCTGTTTTTT.

This clone was seen more than once but under ten times. The same CDR3 can be traced to other DNA sequences in this sample. The chain joins TRBV6-1 to TRBJ1-2, with TRBD1 as a possible D gene (5 bases). The CDR3 spans 14 residues. The V end was cut by 0 bases, the J end by 4 bases, with 9 bases between. Germline CDR1 is MNHNS and CDR2 is SASEGT. This chain's CDR3 is CASSEAGESYGYTF. For the CDR3, the DNA is TGTGCCAGCAGTGAAGCAGGGGAAAGCTATGGCTACACCTTC.

The chain joins TRBV18 to TRBJ2-3, with D possibly matching TRBD2 (6 bases). This CDR3 is 14 amino acids long. Germline loops: CDR1 KGHSH, CDR2 LQKENI. V gave up 3 bases and J gave up 4 bases, with 11 bases separating them. As DNA, the CDR3 is TGTGCCAGCTCACCGCTGGGAGGATCAGATACGCAGTATTTT. Translating gives CASSPLGGSDTQYF.